The rows below give T cell receptor beta chains drawn from one sample of a study of neurological immune-mediated disorders. TCRdb re-derived calls from the 5' RACE reads in MiXCR, one entry per CDR3 protein. The sample has some 20,000 distinct CDR3 sequences; 6% to 8% are singletons. Sequenced sample: CD8+ T cells from blood. The receptors were sampled from a woman in her 30s with HTLV-1-associated myelopathy (HAM/TSP). Both conserved end residues are part of each CDR3. D genes are given only for firm matches. Clone size, where shown, is once, few, many, or a class for clones that have expanded.

clone_size	j_call	v_call	d_call	cdr3_aa	cdr3_nt
many	TRBJ1-1	TRBV6-1	NA	CASSWGSYMNTEAFF	TGTGCCAGCAGTTGGGGCAGTTACATGAACACTGAAGCTTTCTTT
many	TRBJ2-1	TRBV21-1	NA	CASSPSTPYNEQFF	TGTGCCAGCAGCCCATCGACACCTTACAATGAGCAGTTCTTC
many	TRBJ2-7	TRBV20-1	NA	CSAREAEGFNPYEQYF	TGCAGTGCTAGAGAGGCGGAAGGGTTTAATCCCTACGAGCAGTACTTC
many	TRBJ2-7	TRBV14	TRBD1	CASSQHRGRTYEQYF	TGTGCCAGCAGCCAGCACAGGGGTCGGACCTACGAGCAGTACTTC
many	TRBJ1-1	TRBV6-6	TRBD1	CASSYSLQGEGVMNTEAFF	TGTGCCAGCAGCTACTCGCTACAGGGGGAGGGCGTCATGAACACTGAAGCTTTCTTT
many	TRBJ1-4	TRBV20-1	TRBD1	CSAGRTGTYPTNEKLFF	TGCAGTGCTGGGAGGACAGGGACGTATCCAACTAATGAAAAACTGTTTTTT
many	TRBJ2-3	TRBV15	TRBD2	CATSRPPEDGGADTQYF	TGTGCCACCAGCAGACCACCCGAGGACGGGGGGGCCGATACGCAGTATTTT
many	TRBJ1-4	TRBV7-9	NA	CASSSGGRIHPNEKLFF	TGTGCCAGCAGCTCCGGGGGACGGATTCATCCTAATGAAAAACTGTTTTTT
many	TRBJ2-1	TRBV25-1	NA	CASSEGLVTGEQFF	TGTGCCAGCAGTGAAGGTCTGGTTACGGGTGAGCAGTTCTTC
many	TRBJ1-5	TRBV20-1	NA	CSARDKQSNQPQHF	TGCAGTGCTAGAGATAAGCAGAGCAATCAGCCCCAGCATTTT
NA	TRBJ2-5	TRBV20-1	TRBD1	CSAVIGQASPGETQYF	TGCAGTGCTGTAATAGGACAGGCGTCCCCGGGGGAGACCCAGTACTTC
NA	TRBJ2-2	TRBV7-2	NA	CASSPIYGQNTGELFF	TGTGCCAGCAGCCCAATATACGGACAGAACACCGGGGAGCTGTTTTTT
many	TRBJ2-6	TRBV12-5	NA	CASGWVPRAPGANVLTF	TGTGCTAGTGGTTGGGTACCCAGGGCACCTGGGGCCAACGTCCTGACTTTC
many	TRBJ2-2	TRBV27	NA	CASSLRLPGELFF	TGTGCCAGCAGTTTACGGCTGCCCGGGGAGCTGTTTTTT
many	TRBJ2-1	TRBV14	TRBD1	CASSRIPGQGDNEQFF	TGTGCCAGCAGTCGGATACCGGGACAGGGTGACAATGAGCAGTTCTTC
many	TRBJ1-6	TRBV5-1	TRBD1	CASSRGTGGVYNSPLHF	TGCGCCAGCAGCCGAGGGACAGGGGGCGTTTATAATTCACCCCTCCACTTT
many	TRBJ1-1	TRBV6-6	NA	CASSYGIRAGTEAFF	TGTGCCAGCAGTTATGGGATCCGAGCAGGAACTGAAGCTTTCTTT
few	TRBJ2-3	TRBV27	NA	CASSLLLGEAWGGTDTQYF	TGTGCCAGCAGTTTATTGCTCGGCGAGGCTTGGGGAGGAACAGATACGCAGTATTTT
many	TRBJ2-3	TRBV5-1	TRBD1	CASSEPIGQGALDTQYF	TGCGCCAGCAGCGAGCCGATAGGACAGGGGGCTTTAGATACGCAGTATTTT
many	TRBJ2-1	TRBV30	TRBD2	CAWNSGGAYNEQFF	TGTGCCTGGAATAGCGGGGGGGCTTACAATGAGCAGTTCTTC
medium-sized	TRBJ2-3	TRBV20-1	NA	CSAPRGRGGADTQYF	TGCAGTGCTCCCCGCGGTAGAGGGGGTGCAGATACGCAGTATTTT
many	TRBJ2-7	TRBV12-3/TRBV12-4	TRBD2	CASSFTAGGLYEQYF	TGTGCCAGCAGTTTTACCGCGGGGGGGCTCTACGAGCAGTACTTC
many	TRBJ2-1	TRBV29-1	TRBD2	CSVDGAGGRSYNEQFF	TGCAGCGTTGATGGGGCGGGGGGTCGATCCTACAATGAGCAGTTCTTC
many	TRBJ2-1	TRBV6-6	NA	CASSYGVNRNEQFF	TGTGCCAGCAGTTACGGGGTCAACCGTAATGAGCAGTTCTTC
many	TRBJ2-3	TRBV20-1	NA	CSARGPSGGDTQYF	TGCAGTGCCAGAGGACCCTCCGGTGGAGATACGCAGTATTTT
many	TRBJ2-1	TRBV20-1	NA	CSARITYDSYNEQFF	TGCAGTGCTAGAATAACATATGACTCCTACAATGAGCAGTTCTTC
many	TRBJ1-5	TRBV20-1	NA	CSASQLGLQQPQHF	TGCAGTGCTTCCCAGTTGGGGTTGCAACAGCCCCAGCATTTT
many	TRBJ1-1	TRBV7-9	NA	CASSLAQDEAFF	TGTGCCAGCAGCTTAGCGCAAGATGAAGCTTTCTTT
many	TRBJ1-1	TRBV7-9	NA	CASSPAGRGETEAFF	TGTGCCAGCAGCCCCGCAGGGCGGGGTGAAACTGAAGCTTTCTTT
many	TRBJ2-7	TRBV7-6	TRBD1	CASSQKQGYEQYF	TGTGCCAGCAGCCAAAAACAGGGGTACGAGCAGTACTTC
many	TRBJ2-3	TRBV6-6	NA	CASSQLASTDTQYF	TGTGCCAGCAGTCAACTAGCTAGCACAGATACGCAGTATTTT
many	TRBJ2-7	TRBV29-1	TRBD1	CSVGDRGSATDEQYF	TGCAGCGTTGGGGACAGGGGGAGTGCGACTGACGAGCAGTACTTC
many	TRBJ1-1	TRBV7-9	NA	CASSLEGEAFF	TGTGCCAGCAGCTTAGAGGGTGAAGCTTTCTTT
many	TRBJ2-4	TRBV20-1	NA	CSARPYSNPGAPKNIQYF	TGCAGTGCTAGACCCTACTCTAATCCGGGGGCCCCCAAAAACATTCAGTACTTC
NA	TRBJ1-5	TRBV19	NA	CASSIGGQPQHF	TGTGCCAGTAGTATAGGAGGACAGCCCCAGCATTTT
many	TRBJ2-3	TRBV5-1	TRBD1	CASSFMPGQGARTSLDTQYF	TGCGCCAGCAGCTTTATGCCGGGACAGGGGGCGCGGACCTCACTAGATACGCAGTATTTT
many	TRBJ1-3	TRBV5-1	TRBD1	CASSTTTGGSGNTIYF	TGCGCCAGCAGCACTACTACAGGGGGCTCTGGAAACACCATATATTTT
many	TRBJ2-1	TRBV6-2/TRBV6-3	TRBD2	CASSYPGTSGHNEQFF	TGTGCCAGCAGTTACCCCGGGACTAGCGGGCACAATGAGCAGTTCTTC
many	TRBJ1-2	TRBV20-1	NA	CSARDESGYGYTF	TGCAGTGCTAGAGATGAGTCAGGGTATGGCTACACCTTC